This T cell receptor beta chain is drawn from a study of blood T cell repertoires in COVID-19 (dated by TCRdb to 2019 to 2021). At the level of the whole study: Collaborator samples came from the United States, Italy and Spain and covered acute and convalescent phases of COVID-19. The prospective study material was composed of cDNA or gDNA derived from T cells, B-cell-depleted T cells, or PBMCs. Deeply sampled blood TCRbeta repertoires from subjects exposed to, actively infected with, or recovered from COVID-19 were included in the dataset. The repertoires were released in a freely available public database intended as a resource for research on the immune response to SARS-CoV-2. Samples came from the ongoing ImmuneRACE study (first 160 participants) plus 1,254 subjects from 6 global collaborators. Nearly every sample came with metadata listing a de-identified subject ID, COVID-19 status, age in years and sex. Where HLA class I and class II types were available, the types were taken from metadata supplied by the sample provider, not from assay-based typing.

This clone was seen once. Its antigen has not been determined. One base away there is no much larger clone; base qualities are not given. Points the paper makes about the study in general: The amount of clinical and demographic metadata varied by source and participant and was provided uncurated.

Collaborating institutions collected whole blood in K2EDTA tubes following their own protocols. For TCRbeta analysis, collaborator samples were shipped as frozen whole blood, as isolated PBMCs, or as DNA extracted from either sample type. TCRbeta CDR3 regions were amplified from genomic DNA using the immunoSEQ Assay, a bias-controlled multiplex PCR. Concerning the study's data processing: The number of nucleated cells in each sample was estimated by amplification of reference gene primers within the assay. To quantify the absolute abundance of each unique TCRbeta CDR3 rearrangement, sequence reads were collapsed and filtered. For each sample, productive Simpson clonality was calculated by taking the square root of Simpson's diversity index across productive rearrangements. TCRdb took over this immuneACCESS table, retaining in-frame rearrangements with V and J assigned. Such tables are incomplete; in checked studies, under half of the missing clones stem from an unresolved V gene, and the remainder is unexplained. That table supplies the V and J calls and clone size; D and trimming were determined from the DNA. The sample records around 65,000 clones, roughly 86% of which are singletons. The ten largest clones capture more than 14% of the sample.

For this chain, trimming is 8 bases at the V end and 3 bases at the J end, and the number of junction bases without a gene match is 15. Based on the germline V gene (reference sequence), the CDR1 and CDR2 sequences are LNHDA and SQIVND. The CDR3, cysteine through phenylalanine, is 17 amino acids long. Only CDR3 DNA remains: 51 bases, in frame from the first base. The receptor was isolated from a human donor in a cohort sampled during active COVID-19. Recombination joined TRBV19 with TRBJ2-2, with 7 bases aligning to TRBD1. Sequencing input: peripheral blood. The CDR3 region reads CASGNKDRLDYTGELFF. The sequenced DNA is TGTGCCAGTGGAAATAAGGACAGGTTGGACTACACCGGGGAGCTGTTTTTT.